This is a list of T cell receptor beta chains from one sample in a study of cytomegalovirus exposure and HLA in healthy donors. Only in-frame clones appear in the TCRdb table, and some are missing; sequencing was by immunoSEQ multiplex PCR. Of around 100,000 clones listed, roughly four fifths were seen once; the top ten hold over 9.5%. The sample consisted of PBMCs. These TCRs come from a man over 45 in good health and CMV-seronegative. CDR3s include the opening cysteine and the closing phenylalanine or tryptophan. D genes are given only for firm matches. Some rows mark clone size as missing; the rest say once, few, many or name a class of expanded clone.

j_call d_call clone_size v_call cdr3_aa cdr3_nt
TRBJ1-5 NA NA TRBV18 CASSPNTGAYGNQPQHF TGTGCCAGCTCACCAAATACAGGAGCATATGGCAATCAGCCCCAGCATTTT
TRBJ2-2 TRBD1 NA TRBV6-5 CASSYEGARTGELFF TGTGCCAGCAGTTATGAGGGGGCGCGGACCGGGGAGCTGTTTTTT
TRBJ1-5 NA once TRBV18 CASSPGLDTSYEPQHF TGTGCCAGCTCACCAGGTTTAGACACCTCCTATGAGCCCCAGCATTTT
TRBJ1-1 TRBD1 NA TRBV10-3 CAISVSPDRGSKTEAFF TGTGCCATCAGTGTATCTCCGGACAGGGGATCGAAGACTGAAGCTTTCTTT
TRBJ2-3 NA NA TRBV5-4 CASSLDAGADTQYF TGTGCCAGCAGCTTGGATGCAGGGGCAGATACGCAGTATTTT
TRBJ2-1 NA NA TRBV7-7 CASSLRKETNEQFF TGTGCCAGCAGCTTAAGAAAAGAGACAAATGAGCAGTTCTTC
TRBJ1-5 NA NA TRBV19 CASSLVTSNQPQHF TGTGCCAGTAGCCTAGTTACTAGCAATCAGCCCCAGCATTTT
TRBJ2-7 TRBD1 once TRBV23-1 CASSLRDSRYEQYF TGCGCCAGCAGTCTCCGGGACAGCCGCTACGAGCAGTACTTC
TRBJ2-7 NA NA TRBV29-1 CSVEDPGQDYEQYF TGCAGCGTTGAAGATCCTGGACAAGACTACGAGCAGTACTTC
TRBJ2-1 NA NA TRBV9 CASSSSWDEQFF TGTGCCAGCAGTTCTAGCTGGGATGAGCAGTTCTTC
TRBJ2-7 TRBD2 NA TRBV7-9 CASSLDKKGRERSEQYF TGTGCCAGCAGCTTAGATAAAAAAGGGCGGGAGAGGAGCGAGCAGTACTTC
TRBJ1-2 NA few TRBV7-9 CASSPSSIYGYTF TGTGCCAGCAGCCCGAGTTCTATTTATGGCTACACCTTC
TRBJ2-5 TRBD2 NA TRBV30 CAWSLSSGGVGTQYF TGTGCCTGGAGTTTATCTAGCGGGGGCGTGGGGACCCAGTACTTC
TRBJ2-1 TRBD2 few TRBV2 CASRGGGSGDEQFF TGTGCCAGCAGGGGGGGAGGGTCCGGTGATGAGCAGTTCTTC
TRBJ2-7 NA NA TRBV29-1 CSVGIDSPSEQYF TGCAGCGTTGGGATCGACAGTCCAAGCGAGCAGTACTTC
TRBJ1-2 NA NA TRBV6-6 CASSPQAGEGTTGYTF TGTGCCAGCAGCCCCCAGGCAGGCGAGGGAACGACGGGCTACACCTTC
TRBJ1-6 NA NA TRBV28 CATGSVTASSYNSPLHF TGTGCCACAGGGTCCGTGACAGCAAGCTCCTATAATTCACCCCTCCACTTT
TRBJ1-5 TRBD1 once TRBV10-3 CAISPTGTDSNQPQHF TGTGCCATCAGTCCCACCGGGACAGATAGCAATCAGCCCCAGCATTTT
TRBJ1-5 NA few TRBV10-2 CASRRGTRWPQHF TGCGCCAGCAGGAGGGGGACACGGTGGCCCCAGCATTTT
TRBJ2-1 TRBD1 NA TRBV2 CASTRDRHSYNEQFF TGTGCCAGCACTAGGGACAGGCACTCCTACAATGAGCAGTTCTTC
TRBJ1-6 NA NA TRBV15 CATSRDLFGRGGSSYNSPLHF TGTGCCACCAGCAGAGATCTCTTCGGCAGGGGCGGAAGCTCCTATAATTCACCCCTCCACTTT
TRBJ1-1 NA once TRBV6-5 CASSRVVEAFF TGTGCCAGCAGCAGGGTGGTTGAAGCTTTCTTT
TRBJ2-4 NA NA TRBV7-2 CASSDNLAKNIQYF TGTGCCAGCAGCGACAACCTAGCCAAAAACATTCAGTACTTC
TRBJ1-1 TRBD1 once TRBV2 CASKRIGGAGGNTEAFF TGTGCCAGCAAACGTATCGGGGGCGCAGGGGGGAACACTGAAGCTTTCTTT
TRBJ2-7 TRBD1 NA TRBV29-1 CSVEGTGTGNYEQYF TGCAGCGTTGAGGGGACCGGGACAGGGAACTACGAGCAGTACTTC